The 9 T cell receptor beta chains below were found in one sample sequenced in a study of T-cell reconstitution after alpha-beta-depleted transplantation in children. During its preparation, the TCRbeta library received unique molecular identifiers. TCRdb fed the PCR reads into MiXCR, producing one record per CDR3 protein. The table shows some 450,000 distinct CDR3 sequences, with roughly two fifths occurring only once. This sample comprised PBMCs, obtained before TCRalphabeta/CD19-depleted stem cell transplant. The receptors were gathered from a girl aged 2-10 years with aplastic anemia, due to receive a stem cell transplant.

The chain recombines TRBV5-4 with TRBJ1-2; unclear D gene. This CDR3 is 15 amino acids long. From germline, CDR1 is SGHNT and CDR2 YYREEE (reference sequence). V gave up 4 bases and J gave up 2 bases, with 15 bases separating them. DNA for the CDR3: TGTGCCAGCAGCCCCTCCCGCGGGGAAAACTATGGCTACACCTTC. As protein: CASSPSRGENYGYTF.

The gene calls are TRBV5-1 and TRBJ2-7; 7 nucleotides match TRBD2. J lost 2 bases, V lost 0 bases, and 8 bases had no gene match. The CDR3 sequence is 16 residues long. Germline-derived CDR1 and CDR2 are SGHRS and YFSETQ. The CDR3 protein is CASSLGLQRETYEQYF. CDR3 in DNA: TGCGCCAGCAGCTTGGGCCTGCAGCGGGAAACCTACGAGCAGTACTTC.

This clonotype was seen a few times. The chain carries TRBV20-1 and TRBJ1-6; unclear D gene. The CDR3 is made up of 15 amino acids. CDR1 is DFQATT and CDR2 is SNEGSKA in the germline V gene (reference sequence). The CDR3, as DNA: TGCAGCGCCGAAGATCGGATGGTCTATAATTCACCCCTCCACTTT. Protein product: CSAEDRMVYNSPLHF.

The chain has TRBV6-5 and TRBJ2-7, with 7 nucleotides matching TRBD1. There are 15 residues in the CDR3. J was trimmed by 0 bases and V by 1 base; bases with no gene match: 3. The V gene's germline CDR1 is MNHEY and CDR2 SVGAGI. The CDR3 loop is CASSYLGQSSYEQYF. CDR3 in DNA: TGTGCCAGCAGTTACTTGGGACAGAGCTCCTACGAGCAGTACTTC.

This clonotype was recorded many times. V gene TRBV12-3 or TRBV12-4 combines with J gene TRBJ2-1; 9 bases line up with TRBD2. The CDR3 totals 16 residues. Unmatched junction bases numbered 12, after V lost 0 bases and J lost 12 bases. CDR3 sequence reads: CASSLALAGGPDGQFF. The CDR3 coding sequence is TGTGCCAGCAGTTTAGCGCTGGCGGGAGGGCCGGATGGGCAGTTCTTC.

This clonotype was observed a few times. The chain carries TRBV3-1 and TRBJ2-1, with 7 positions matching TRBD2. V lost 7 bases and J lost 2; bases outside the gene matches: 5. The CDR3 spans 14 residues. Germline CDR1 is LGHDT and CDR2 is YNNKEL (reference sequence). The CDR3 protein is CASISSGTYNEQFF. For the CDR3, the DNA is TGTGCCAGCATCTCTAGCGGAACCTACAATGAGCAGTTCTTC.

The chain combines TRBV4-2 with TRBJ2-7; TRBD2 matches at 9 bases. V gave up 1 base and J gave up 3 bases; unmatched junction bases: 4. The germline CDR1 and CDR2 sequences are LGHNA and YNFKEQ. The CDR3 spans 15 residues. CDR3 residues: CASSQGWTSDYEQYF. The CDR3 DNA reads TGTGCCAGCAGCCAAGGATGGACTAGCGACTACGAGCAGTACTTC.

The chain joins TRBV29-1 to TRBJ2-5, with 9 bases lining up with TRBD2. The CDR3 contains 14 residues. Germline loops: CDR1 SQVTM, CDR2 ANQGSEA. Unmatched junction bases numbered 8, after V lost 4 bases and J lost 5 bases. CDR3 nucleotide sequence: TGCAGCGTTGCCATGAGGGCGGGAGGGGAGACCCAGTACTTC. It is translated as CSVAMRAGGETQYF. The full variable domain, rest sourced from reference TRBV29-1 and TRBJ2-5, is SAVISQKPSRDICQRGTSLTIQCQVDSQVTMMFWYRQQPGQSLTLIATANQGSEATYESGFVIDKFPISRPNLTFSTLTVSNMSPEDSSIYLCSVAMRAGGETQYFGPGTRLLVL.

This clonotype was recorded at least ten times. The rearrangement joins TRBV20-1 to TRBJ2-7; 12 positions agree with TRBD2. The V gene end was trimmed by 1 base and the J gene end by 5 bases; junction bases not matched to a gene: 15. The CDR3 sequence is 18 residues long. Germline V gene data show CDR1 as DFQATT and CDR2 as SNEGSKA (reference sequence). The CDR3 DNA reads TGCAGTGCTAGAGTATGGGGCCTAGCGGGAGGGCCAGGCGACGAGCAGTACTTC. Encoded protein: CSARVWGLAGGPGDEQYF.